This T cell receptor (beta chain) was captured in a study of T cell responses to AZD1222 COVID-19 vaccine. Overall study findings and caveats: Spike-specific TCR breadth and depth went up after people got two AZD1222 doses. None of the repertoires were sampled until the peak T cell response had passed.

The table came from immunoSEQ multiplex PCR; TCRdb's copy has only in-frame clones and leaves some out. Of tens of thousands of clones in the sample, under 95% are singletons; the top ten hold less than 5.5%. This CDR3 is built from 12 residues. CDR1 and CDR2 (germline): SQVTM, ANQGSEA. V lost 1 base and J lost 3, with 7 bases in between. Comments on this clone: The antigen is unknown.

This chain connects TRBV29-1 to TRBJ2-7; D call uncertain. The sample was peripheral blood, taken on day 0 of MenACWY control vaccination. This sequence originates from an adult in good health. The CDR3 nucleotides are TGCAGCGTTGAAGGGGGTGGCTACGAGCAGTACTTC. This codes for CSVEGGGYEQYF.